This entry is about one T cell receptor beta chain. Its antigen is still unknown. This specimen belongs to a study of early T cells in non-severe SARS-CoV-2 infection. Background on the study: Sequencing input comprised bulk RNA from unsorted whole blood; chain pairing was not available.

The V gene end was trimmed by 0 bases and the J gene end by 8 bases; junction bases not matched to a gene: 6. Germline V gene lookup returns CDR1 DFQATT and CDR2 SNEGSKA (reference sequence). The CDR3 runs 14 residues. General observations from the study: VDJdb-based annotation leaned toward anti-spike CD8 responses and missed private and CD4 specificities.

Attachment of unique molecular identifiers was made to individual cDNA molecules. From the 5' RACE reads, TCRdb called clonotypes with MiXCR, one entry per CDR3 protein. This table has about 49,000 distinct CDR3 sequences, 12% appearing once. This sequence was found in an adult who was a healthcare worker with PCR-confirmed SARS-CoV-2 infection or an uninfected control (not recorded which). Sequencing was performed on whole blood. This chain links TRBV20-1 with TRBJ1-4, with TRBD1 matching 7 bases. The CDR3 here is CSARDDREGEKLFF. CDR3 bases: TGCAGTGCTAGAGACGACAGGGAAGGCGAAAAACTGTTTTTT.